These 26 T cell receptor beta chains were all obtained from the same sample, sequenced in a study of follicular helper T cells after annual influenza vaccination (dated by TCRdb to about 2017). This specimen's time point label, per the study, means: 2014-2015 season, 7 days after vaccination. The method was the immunoSEQ multiplex PCR assay. TCRdb obtained this table from immuneACCESS and retained in-frame rearrangements with V and J assigned. These tables miss some clones; where compared with another copy, unresolved V genes account for less than half of the shortfall, and the remainder is unexplained. A total of 9,500 to 13,000 clones appear in this sample, approximately 80% of them only once. 0.7% to 0.95% of the sample is in the top ten clones. The specimen was CXCR5- memory CD4+ T cells sorted from blood, collected 7 days after influenza vaccination. The cell subset or site label here, explained by the study, means: CXCR5- memory CD4 T cells. These receptors were collected from an adult who received the influenza vaccine.

This clone showed up just a few times. The chain recombines TRBV28 with TRBJ2-7; D unresolved. CDR3 length: 12 amino acids. V gave up 6 bases and J gave up 0 bases, with 6 bases separating them. The germline CDR1 and CDR2 sequences are MDHEN and SYDVKM. As DNA, the CDR3 is TGTGCCAGCAGAAGGTCCTCCTACGAGCAGTACTTC. The encoded protein is CASRRSSYEQYF.

The chain is built from TRBV7-2 and TRBJ1-5, with 10 nucleotides matching TRBD1. Germline trimming cut 6 bases from V and 2 bases from J; bases unmatched to any gene: 4. Germline CDR1 and CDR2: SGHTA and FQGNSA. The CDR3 is 15 residues long. The CDR3 region is CASSLDRGGNQPQHF. The CDR3 DNA is TGTGCCAGCAGTTTGGACAGGGGGGGCAATCAGCCCCAGCATTTT.

V usage is TRBV7-9 and J usage is TRBJ2-3, with D tentatively TRBD1 (6 bases). Trimming took 0 bases from V and 5 from J, leaving 9 bases between them. Per germline, CDR1 SEHNR and CDR2 FQNEAQ (reference sequence). CDR3 length equals 14 residues. The CDR3 DNA reads TGTGCCAGCAGCTTAGCGGGGGCGAAAGATACGCAGTATTTT. It codes for CASSLAGAKDTQYF.

V usage is TRBV7-9 and J usage is TRBJ2-5, with D tentatively TRBD1 (6 bases). Per the germline V gene, CDR1 is SEHNR and CDR2 is FQNEAQ (reference sequence). V was pared by 5 bases and J by 0 bases, with 22 bases between. This CDR3 is 18 amino acids long. The chain's CDR3 is CASSRSQRQATYQETQYF. CDR3 nucleotide sequence: TGTGCCAGCAGCCGATCACAGCGACAGGCTACGTACCAAGAGACCCAGTACTTC.

A single count supports this clone. The chain joins TRBV7-8 to TRBJ1-1; D gene unclear. V was shortened by 5 bases and J by 1 base, with 11 bases between the two germline ends. The germline CDR1 and CDR2 sequences are SGHVS and FQNEAQ. The CDR3 has 14 residues. The CDR3 spells CASSERRTNTEAFF. DNA of the CDR3: TGTGCCAGCAGCGAACGACGGACGAACACTGAAGCTTTCTTT.

The chain has TRBV5-1 and TRBJ2-2; 8 bases align to TRBD2. This CDR3 contains 16 residues. Germline V gene sequence: CDR1 SGHRS, CDR2 YFSETQ. Trimming removed 3 bases from V and 1 base from J; junction bases left unmatched: 5. The CDR3 DNA sequence: TGCGCCAGCAGCTCTAAGGCGGGGGGGAACACCGGGGAGCTGTTTTTT. Its protein is CASSSKAGGNTGELFF.

V gene TRBV7-9 combines with J gene TRBJ2-7; D gene uncertain. Germline CDR1 reads SEHNR; CDR2 reads FQNEAQ (reference sequence). The V gene lost 2 bases and the J gene lost 0 bases, with 8 bases spanning the gap. This CDR3 has 14 amino acids. The CDR3 bases are TGTGCCAGCAGCTTAAGGGCCCCCTCCTACGAGCAGTACTTC. Translating gives CASSLRAPSYEQYF.

The chain carries TRBV10-3 and TRBJ2-7, with D tentatively TRBD2 (6 bases). V shed 0 bases and J shed 0 bases, with 9 bases lying between them. The CDR3 covers 15 residues. The V gene's germline CDR1 is ENHRY and CDR2 SYGVKD. CDR3 protein: CAISESAGSSYEQYF. CDR3 in DNA: TGTGCCATCAGTGAGTCTGCGGGAAGCTCCTACGAGCAGTACTTC.

The chain is built from TRBV30 and TRBJ2-1, with a tentative D call TRBD1 (6 bases). This CDR3 spans 15 amino acids. CDR1 is GTSNPN and CDR2 is SVGIG in the germline V gene (reference sequence). Trimming took off 3 bases at V and 1 base at J, with 13 bases between the two ends. The DNA of the CDR3 is TGTGCCTGGAGCTACTTACAGGGATCCTACAATGAGCAGTTCTTC. Its translation is CAWSYLQGSYNEQFF.

This sequence joins TRBV30 and TRBJ1-5; D gene uncertain. Germline V CDR1 and CDR2: GTSNPN, SVGIG (reference sequence). The CDR3 is 15 amino acids. Trimming removed 4 bases from V and 2 bases from J, with 15 bases in between. The CDR3 sequence is CAWNLAGTGNQPQHF. DNA of the CDR3: TGTGCCTGGAACCTGGCCGGAACAGGCAATCAGCCCCAGCATTTT.

V is TRBV6-5 and J is TRBJ1-2; D gene uncertain. The CDR3 consists of 13 residues. Germline values: CDR1 MNHEY, CDR2 SVGAGI. The germline V and J ends were trimmed by 2 bases and 5 bases, with 9 bases remaining between them. DNA of the CDR3: TGTGCCAGCAGTTACGAGGGTGGATATGGCTACACCTTC. Amino acids: CASSYEGGYGYTF.

This chain uses TRBV5-1 with TRBJ1-5; no definite D call. Per germline, CDR1 SGHRS and CDR2 YFSETQ. The CDR3 extends over 13 amino acids. V lost 0 bases to trimming and J lost 4 bases, with 5 bases between them. CDR3 amino acids: CASSLGANQPQHF. In DNA form, the CDR3 reads TGCGCCAGCAGCTTGGGAGCTAATCAGCCCCAGCATTTT.

V gene TRBV6-1 combines with J gene TRBJ2-5; tentative D call: TRBD2 (5 bases). This CDR3 has 15 residues. Germline V gene lookup returns CDR1 MNHNS and CDR2 SASEGT. Trimming cost V 3 bases and J 2 bases, with 13 bases left between them. The CDR3 sequence is CASSESPSRQETQYF. CDR3 in DNA: TGTGCCAGCAGTGAGTCCCCTAGCAGACAAGAGACCCAGTACTTC.

The rearrangement joins TRBV7-8 to TRBJ2-1, with 9 bases matching TRBD2. CDR3 length: 14 amino acids. Germline V CDR1 and CDR2: SGHVS, FQNEAQ. The V and J ends lost 7 bases and 7 bases, in that order; junction bases with no gene match: 8. DNA of the CDR3: TGTGCCAGCACTAGGGGCGGGGGGGTAAATGAGCAGTTCTTC. It codes for CASTRGGGVNEQFF. Together with reference TRBV7-8 and TRBJ2-1, the CDR3 gives the full variable domain: GAGVSQSPRYKVAKRGQDVALRCDPISGHVSLFWYQQALGQGPEFLTYFQNEAQLDKSGLPSDRFFAERPEGSVSTLKIQRTQQEDSAVYLCASTRGGGVNEQFFGPGTRLTVL.

CDR3 nucleotides: TGCGCCAGCAGCCAAGATCATCGGGGCCCACGGGATGAAGCTTTCTTT. Translated, it gives CASSQDHRGPRDEAFF. The rearrangement joins TRBV4-3 to TRBJ1-1; D is perhaps TRBD1 (5 bases). The CDR3 runs to 16 residues. Germline V gives CDR1 LGHNA, CDR2 YSLEER. V was shortened by 0 bases and J by 7 bases, with 18 bases between the two germline ends.

CDR3 nucleotides: TGTGCCAGCAGTGATTGGAGCCTAGCGGGGGACAATGAGCAGTTCTTC. It specifies CASSDWSLAGDNEQFF. The genes are TRBV2 and TRBJ2-1, with TRBD2 matching 10 bases. This CDR3 region has 16 residues. V was pared by 3 bases and J by 5 bases, with 7 bases of the junction left unmatched. In germline, CDR1 is SNHLY, CDR2 FYNNEI.

This clone was recorded a few times. The CDR3 sequence is CASRRDGLYGYTF. In nucleotides, the CDR3 is TGTGCCAGCCGCCGGGACGGACTCTATGGCTACACCTTC. The chain combines TRBV27 with TRBJ1-2, with D possibly matching TRBD1 (5 bases). This CDR3 region has 13 residues. Per the germline V gene, CDR1 is MNHEY and CDR2 is SMNVEV (reference sequence). The germline V and J ends were trimmed by 8 bases and 4 bases, with 14 bases remaining between them.

The gene calls are TRBV4-1 and TRBJ2-7; 15 nucleotides agree with TRBD2. V trimming: 4 bases; J trimming: 6 bases; junction bases outside the gene matches: 4. From germline, CDR1 is MGHRA and CDR2 YSYEKL. The CDR3 totals 15 residues. The CDR3 loop is CASSRGLAGGFEQYF. The DNA of the CDR3 is TGCGCCAGCAGCCGAGGACTAGCGGGAGGGTTCGAGCAGTACTTC.

The gene calls are TRBV4-3 and TRBJ1-1; 7 bases fit TRBD1. The V segment lost 3 bases and the J segment 6 bases; nucleotides outside the gene matches: 7. This CDR3 contains 14 residues. CDR1 and CDR2 from the germline V gene are LGHNA and YSLEER. The CDR3 loop is CASSHLDRDPEAFF. The CDR3 nucleotides are TGCGCCAGCAGCCACCTCGACAGGGATCCTGAAGCTTTCTTT.

The rearrangement links TRBV9 to TRBJ2-2, with TRBD1 matching over 9 bases. The germline gives CDR1 SGDLS, CDR2 YYNGEE. There are 15 residues in the CDR3. V shed 3 bases, J shed 4 bases, and the junction held 4 bases outside the gene matches. The CDR3 here is CASSAGQGFTGELFF. CDR3 bases: TGTGCCAGCAGCGCGGGACAGGGATTCACCGGGGAGCTGTTTTTT.

V usage is TRBV5-1 and J usage is TRBJ1-2; D gene unclear. Trimming shortened V by 4 bases and J by 2 bases, and 18 bases separated the two germline ends. Per germline, CDR1 SGHRS and CDR2 YFSETQ. CDR3 length: 16 residues. The CDR3 reads CASSLGLTTPNYGYTF. DNA of the CDR3: TGCGCCAGCAGCCTCGGACTGACTACCCCAAACTATGGCTACACCTTC.

The chain carries TRBV6-6 and TRBJ2-7, with 10 bases lining up with TRBD1. The CDR3 has 14 amino acids. V trimming: 8 bases; J trimming: 9 bases; junction bases outside the gene matches: 13. Germline V CDR1 and CDR2: MNHNY, SVGAGI (reference sequence). The CDR3: CASLPGQGVLGQYF. Here the CDR3 DNA reads TGTGCCAGCCTGCCCGGACAGGGGGTCTTAGGGCAGTACTTC.

J is TRBJ1-5 and V is TRBV2; 8 positions agree with TRBD1. There are 13 residues in the CDR3. With V trimmed by 7 bases and J by 7 bases, 6 bases remained unmatched. Germline V gene lookup returns CDR1 SNHLY and CDR2 FYNNEI. The chain's CDR3 is CASTGTGEQPQHF. The CDR3 coding sequence is TGTGCCAGCACAGGGACAGGAGAACAGCCCCAGCATTTT.

The rearrangement links TRBV7-9 to TRBJ1-1; no clear D gene. V lost 5 bases and J lost 5, with 18 bases in between. The CDR3 is 15 amino acids. CDR1 is SEHNR, CDR2 FQNEAQ, per germline (reference sequence). DNA for the CDR3: TGTGCCAGCAGCCCCCGACGCTCGATGGGGACTGAAGCTTTCTTT. Protein product: CASSPRRSMGTEAFF. The full variable domain, its missing parts supplied by reference TRBV7-9 and TRBJ1-1, is DTGVSQNPRHKITKRGQNVTFRCDPISEHNRLYWYRQTLGQGPEFLTYFQNEAQLEKSRLLSDRFSAERPKGSFSTLEIQRTEQGDSAMYLCASSPRRSMGTEAFFGQGTRLTVV.

V gene TRBV5-1 combines with J gene TRBJ2-5; D not resolved. Germline CDR1 is SGHRS and CDR2 is YFSETQ. The CDR3 has 14 amino acids. Trimming left V 0 bases short and J 2 bases short, with 8 bases between. The CDR3 region has the DNA TGCGCCAGCAGCTTGGGGCAGATGCAAGAGACCCAGTACTTC. Translation: CASSLGQMQETQYF.

This chain links TRBV29-1 with TRBJ2-3, with 8 positions matching TRBD1. Germline values: CDR1 SQVTM, CDR2 ANQGSEA. CDR3 length equals 16 residues. After removal of 7 bases from V and 0 bases from J, the junction contained 12 bases not matched to a gene. The CDR3 here is CSAARGLSGSTDTQYF. The CDR3 DNA reads as TGCAGCGCCGCCAGGGGGCTTAGCGGTAGCACAGATACGCAGTATTTT.